This T cell receptor (beta chain) emerged from a study of shared clonotypes between healthy human individuals. The V gene lost 4 bases and the J gene lost 1 base, with 10 bases spanning the gap. This CDR3 has 14 amino acids. Per the germline V gene, CDR1 is SNHLY and CDR2 is FYNNEI. Data came from immunoSEQ multiplex PCR; TCRdb stores just in-frame clones and leaves some out. This table has approximately 720,000 clones, 60% to 80% appearing once. Healthy and HIV-negative, the adult donors had no recent acute infections or vaccinations. The clonotype originates from a woman in her thirties in good health. The chain links TRBV2 to TRBJ1-1; D is unclear. Sequencing was performed on memory CD4+ T cells sorted from blood. Described subset: CD45RA-negative fraction. The CDR3 loop reads CASSAGLGNTEAFF. The CDR3 DNA follows: TGTGCCAGCAGTGCGGGCCTCGGGAACACTGAAGCTTTCTTT. The full variable domain, in which reference TRBV2 and TRBJ1-1 provide the parts outside the CDR3, is EPEVTQTPSHQVTQMGQEVILRCVPISNHLYFYWYRQILGQKVEFLVSFYNNEISEKSEIFDDQFSVERPDGSNFTLKIRSTKLEDSAMYFCASSAGLGNTEAFFGQGTRLTVV.